Below, 4 T cell receptor beta chains from the same sample are listed, as sequenced in a study of T cells in localized non-small cell lung cancer. This table comes from immunoSEQ multiplex PCR, and its TCRdb copy is limited to in-frame clones, with some not included. The top ten hold roughly a sixth of the sample, which has over 40,000 clones, roughly 83% seen once. This specimen was peripheral blood mononuclear cells, taken before any cancer treatment. These receptors were collected from a man aged 35-69 years with stage III lung adenocarcinoma.

This chain joins TRBV12-5 and TRBJ2-7; TRBD2 matches at 9 bases. Trimming cost V 0 bases and J 2 bases; bases outside gene matches: 5. Germline loops: CDR1 LGHNT, CDR2 FRNRAP. This CDR3 has 16 amino acids. The CDR3 region has the DNA TGTGCTAGTGGTTTGGTCCCGACTAGCGGCCCCTACGAGCAGTACTTC. The encoded protein is CASGLVPTSGPYEQYF.

The chain combines TRBV20-1 with TRBJ1-2; D ambiguous. The CDR3 is 10 amino acids. In germline, CDR1 is DFQATT, CDR2 SNEGSKA (reference sequence). The V and J ends lost 3 bases and 3 bases respectively, with 2 bases between them. CDR3: CSASYYGYTF. CDR3 nucleotide sequence: TGCAGTGCTAGCTACTATGGCTACACCTTC.

Here the CDR3 reads CASSVGTGSNEQFF. DNA of the CDR3: TGTGCCAGCAGCGTAGGAACAGGGTCCAATGAGCAGTTCTTC. The chain uses TRBV9 and TRBJ2-1; tentatively, D is TRBD1 (6 bases). This CDR3 comprises 14 residues. With 0 bases removed from V and 6 bases from J, the gap between germline ends came to 10 bases. Germline V lookup: CDR1 SGDLS, CDR2 YYNGEE.

J is TRBJ1-2 and V is TRBV5-1; D gene unclear. This CDR3 is 14 amino acids long. The germline V gene has CDR1 SGHRS and CDR2 YFSETQ. The V gene lost 0 bases and the J gene lost 6 bases, with 12 bases spanning the gap. The CDR3 is CASSLVMQSDGYTF. DNA for the CDR3: TGCGCCAGCAGCTTGGTTATGCAGAGTGATGGCTACACCTTC.